One and the same sample provided the 17 T cell receptor beta chains below, sequenced in a study of siplizumab effects on memory and regulatory T cells. Assay: immunoSEQ multiplex PCR; the TCRdb copy retains only in-frame clones and omits some. Here the sample spans 110,000 or so clones, about 92% being singletons. The sequencing sample was made of Tregs sorted from blood. Receptors were obtained from a human donor in good health.

The DNA for the CDR3 is TGCGCCAGCTCAACGGAAGTGGGGTCCGGGGAGCTGTTTTTT. The encoded protein is CASSTEVGSGELFF. J is TRBJ2-2 and V is TRBV5-1; D gene ambiguous. The CDR3 is 14 amino acids. Trimming took off 7 bases at V and 6 bases at J, with 16 bases between the two ends. From germline, CDR1 is SGHRS and CDR2 YFSETQ.

The rearrangement uses TRBV5-1 and TRBJ2-5; 7 nucleotides match TRBD1. J gave up 5 bases and V 6 bases, and 7 bases lay outside the gene matches. The CDR3 covers 13 residues. The germline CDR1 and CDR2 sequences are SGHRS and YFSETQ. CDR3 amino acids: CASNDRVDETQYF. CDR3 coding DNA: TGCGCCAGCAACGACAGGGTGGACGAGACCCAGTACTTC.

The DNA of the CDR3 is TGTGCCAGCAGTTACAATGGCAGGGGTGATTCACCCCTCCACTTT. Translating gives CASSYNGRGDSPLHF. The rearrangement uses TRBV6-6 and TRBJ1-6, with D perhaps matching TRBD1 (6 bases). CDR3 length equals 15 residues. The V end lost 2 bases, the J end lost 8 bases, and 13 bases lay between the germline ends. Per the germline V gene, CDR1 is MNHNY and CDR2 is SVGAGI (reference sequence).

This clone was seen more than once but under ten times. This sequence joins TRBV7-9 and TRBJ2-7, with 10 bases matching TRBD1. Looked up from germline, CDR1 is SEHNR and CDR2 is FQNEAQ (reference sequence). The CDR3 spans 15 residues. V dropped 5 bases and J dropped 3; count of bases not matched to a gene: 7. The CDR3 reads CASSPGDRGRYEQYF. The CDR3 DNA is TGTGCCAGCAGCCCAGGGGACAGGGGACGCTACGAGCAGTACTTC.

The J gene is TRBJ2-1, the V gene TRBV7-2; 9 bases align to TRBD2. This CDR3 region has 15 residues. Losses at the gene ends were 5 bases for V and 0 bases for J; bases not matched to a gene: 2. Germline assignment: CDR1 SGHTA and CDR2 FQGNSA. In DNA form, the CDR3 reads TGTGCCAGCAGCACTAGCGGGTACTCCTACAATGAGCAGTTCTTC. It is translated as CASSTSGYSYNEQFF.

The rearrangement uses TRBV19 and TRBJ2-1; maybe TRBD1 (5 bases). CDR1 is LNHDA, CDR2 SQIVND, per germline (reference sequence). V gave up 3 bases and J gave up 0 bases, with 15 bases separating them. The CDR3 has 17 residues. The DNA of the CDR3 is TGTGCCAGTAGTATCCGCCGACAGTCTAGCTCCTACAATGAGCAGTTCTTC. Translating it yields CASSIRRQSSSYNEQFF.

CDR3 protein: CASSLELAATDTQYF. The CDR3 nucleotides read TGCGCCAGCAGCCTGGAGCTAGCGGCCACAGATACGCAGTATTTT. The V and J genes are TRBV5-1 and TRBJ2-3, with 7 nucleotides matching TRBD2. The CDR3 covers 15 residues. CDR1 is SGHRS and CDR2 is YFSETQ in the germline V gene. V lost 4 bases and J lost 2; bases outside the gene matches: 7.

The rearrangement uses TRBV6-1 and TRBJ1-3; D is perhaps TRBD1 (6 bases). The CDR3 spans 14 residues. Germline CDR1 MNHNS, CDR2 SASEGT. Trimming stripped 7 bases from V and 4 bases from J, with 14 bases between. CDR3 coding DNA: TGTGCCAGCACCGGGATACAGGGAGGAAACACCATATATTTT. This sequence encodes CASTGIQGGNTIYF.

The chain couples TRBV6-1 to TRBJ1-2; D call uncertain. CDR3 length: 14 residues. The germline gives CDR1 MNHNS, CDR2 SASEGT. Trimming stripped 0 bases from V and 8 bases from J, with 13 bases between. The DNA for the CDR3 is TGTGCCAGCAGTGAAGCGCCCCGGAGGGAGGGCTACACCTTC. As protein: CASSEAPRREGYTF.

This clone showed up just once. The chain couples TRBV14 to TRBJ1-3; D is undetermined. The germline CDR1 and CDR2 sequences are SGHDN and FVKESK. V dropped 1 base and J dropped 4 bases, with 2 bases sitting between them. There are 12 residues in the CDR3. CDR3 nucleotides: TGTGCCAGCAGCCAAGTCGGAAACACCATATATTTT. It specifies CASSQVGNTIYF.

This clone was recorded once. For the CDR3, the DNA is TGTGCCAGCAGTGAAGGGGGGTTAGGCAACAATGAGCAGTTCTTC. It codes for CASSEGGLGNNEQFF. V usage is TRBV6-1 and J usage is TRBJ2-1; D possibly matches TRBD1 or TRBD2 (5 bases each). The CDR3 has 15 amino acids. CDR1 is MNHNS, CDR2 SASEGT, per germline. V dropped 1 base and J dropped 5 bases, with 12 bases sitting between them.

The CDR3 region is CASSYAETQYF. DNA for the CDR3: TGTGCCAGTAGTTATGCGGAGACCCAGTACTTC. The chain links TRBV19 to TRBJ2-5; D remains ambiguous. Trimming cost V 5 bases and J 5 bases, with 6 bases left between them. CDR3 length: 11 residues. Germline-derived CDR1 and CDR2 are LNHDA and SQIVND (reference sequence). The full variable domain, completed using reference TRBV19 and TRBJ2-5, is DGGITQSPKYLFRKEGQNVTLSCEQNLNHDAMYWYRQDPGQGLRLIYYSQIVNDFQKGDIAEGYSVSREKKESFPLTVTSAQKNPTAFYLCASSYAETQYFGPGTRLLVL.

V and J are TRBV27 and TRBJ2-1, with D possibly being TRBD1 (5 bases). There are 12 residues in the CDR3. V lost 5 bases to trimming and J lost 6 bases, with 8 bases between them. Looked up from germline, CDR1 is MNHEY and CDR2 is SMNVEV (reference sequence). This chain's CDR3 is CASSPQGNEQFF. As DNA, the CDR3 is TGTGCCAGCAGTCCTCAGGGCAATGAGCAGTTCTTC.

This chain connects TRBV9 to TRBJ1-4, with D uncertain. V gave up 0 bases and J gave up 0 bases, with 6 bases separating them. This CDR3 region has 15 residues. Germline assignment: CDR1 SGDLS and CDR2 YYNGEE. As DNA, the CDR3 is TGTGCCAGCAGCGTAGGGTGGACAACTAATGAAAAACTGTTTTTT. This sequence encodes CASSVGWTTNEKLFF.

For the CDR3, the DNA is TGTGCCAGCACCGCGGCGGGACAAGAGACCCAGTACTTC. Its protein is CASTAAGQETQYF. J is TRBJ2-5 and V is TRBV6-1; D may be TRBD2 (6 bases). This CDR3 has 13 amino acids. Germline V gene data show CDR1 as MNHNS and CDR2 as SASEGT. Trimming cost V 7 bases and J 2 bases, with 11 bases left between them.

The V call is TRBV15, the J call TRBJ2-1, with D unclear. The CDR3 covers 15 residues. The ends were cut back, 1 base at V and 10 bases at J, with 17 bases in the middle. Looked up from germline, CDR1 is LNHNV and CDR2 is YYDKDF (reference sequence). CDR3 bases: TGTGCCACCAGCAGAGGAGGAATCCCCCCAATAGAGCAGTTCTTC. Translated: CATSRGGIPPIEQFF.

Details on this clone: Other DNA sequences from this sample encode an identical CDR3 as well. The chain employs TRBV6-1 and TRBJ1-2, with D hard to call. CDR3 length equals 11 residues. CDR1 and CDR2 from the germline V gene are MNHNS and SASEGT. V lost 4 bases and J lost 5, with 5 bases in between. CDR3 protein: CASSAGYGYTF. The CDR3 DNA follows: TGTGCCAGCAGTGCTGGATATGGCTACACCTTC.